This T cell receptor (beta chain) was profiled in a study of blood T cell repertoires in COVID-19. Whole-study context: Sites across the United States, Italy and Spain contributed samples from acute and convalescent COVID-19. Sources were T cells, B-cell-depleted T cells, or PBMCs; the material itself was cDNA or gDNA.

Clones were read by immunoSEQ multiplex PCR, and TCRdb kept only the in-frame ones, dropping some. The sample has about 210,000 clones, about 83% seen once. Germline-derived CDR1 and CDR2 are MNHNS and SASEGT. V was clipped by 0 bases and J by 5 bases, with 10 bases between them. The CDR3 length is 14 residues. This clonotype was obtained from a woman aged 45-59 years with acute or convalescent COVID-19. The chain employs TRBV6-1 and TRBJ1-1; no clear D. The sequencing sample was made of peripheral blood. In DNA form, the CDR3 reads TGTGCCAGCAGTGAAGCAGCCGGGGAGACTGAAGCTTTCTTT. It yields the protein CASSEAAGETEAFF.